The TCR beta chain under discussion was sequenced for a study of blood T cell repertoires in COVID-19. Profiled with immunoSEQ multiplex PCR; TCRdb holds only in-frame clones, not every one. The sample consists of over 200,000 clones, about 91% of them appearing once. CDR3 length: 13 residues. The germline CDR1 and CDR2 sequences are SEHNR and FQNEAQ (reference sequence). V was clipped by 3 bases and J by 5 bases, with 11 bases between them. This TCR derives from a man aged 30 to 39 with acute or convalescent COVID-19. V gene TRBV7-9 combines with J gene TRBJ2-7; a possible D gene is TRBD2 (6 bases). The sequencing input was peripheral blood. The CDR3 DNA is TGTGCCAGCAGCTTTGGCGGGATAGACGAGCAGTACTTC. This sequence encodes CASSFGGIDEQYF.